The following is a T cell receptor (beta chain) sequence with its context. Its ends do not fully match the called genes, so a read error is possible. This sample was included in a study of blood T cells in healthy people across ages. Using a J-beta primer mix together with a sample-barcoded 5' primer, a second PCR was run for roughly 6 to 11 cycles. One entry per CDR3 protein results from TCRdb running MiXCR on the 5' RACE reads. The repertoire holds under 1,000,000 distinct CDR3 sequences, with about 46% as singletons. The germline gives CDR1 SGHRS, CDR2 YFSETQ. The CDR3 totals 12 residues. Sequencing was done on a sample of blood. This chain uses TRBV5-1 with TRBJ2-1, with D unresolved. The TCR comes from an elderly man in good health. CDR3 sequence (DNA): TGCGCCGGCAGCTTGGTTCTACGTGAGCAGTTCTTC. This translates into CAGSLVLREQFF.